This TCR beta chain comes out of a study of T cell clonotyping in hematopoietic cell transplantation. About this clone: Its antigen is as yet unknown.

This table comes from immunoSEQ multiplex PCR, and its TCRdb copy is limited to in-frame clones, with some not included. The profile shows about 44,000 clones, 94% of them singletons. This CDR3 contains 15 residues. V lost 5 bases and J lost 3; bases outside the gene matches: 9. Per the germline V gene, CDR1 is SGHTA and CDR2 is FQGTGA. Study-level points and caveats: Recipient TCR diversity dropped after transplant; expanded clonotypes rose from day 30 to 180. Cells were unsorted, so CD4 and CD8 contributions were not separated. At the given depth, recipient repertoires were over 95% de novo clonotypes. Graft donor and pretransplant recipient Inverse Simpson Index values predicted broader posttransplant TCR diversity.

The sample was peripheral blood mononuclear cells. The V gene is TRBV7-3, the J gene TRBJ1-1; 7 bases align to TRBD1. The clonotype comes from a woman aged 45-65 years in good health. Some clones in this sample may be carry-over from other donors' samples. The CDR3 sequence is CASSLSTGEDTEAFF. DNA of the CDR3: TGTGCCAGCAGCCTCTCTACAGGGGAAGACACTGAAGCTTTCTTT.